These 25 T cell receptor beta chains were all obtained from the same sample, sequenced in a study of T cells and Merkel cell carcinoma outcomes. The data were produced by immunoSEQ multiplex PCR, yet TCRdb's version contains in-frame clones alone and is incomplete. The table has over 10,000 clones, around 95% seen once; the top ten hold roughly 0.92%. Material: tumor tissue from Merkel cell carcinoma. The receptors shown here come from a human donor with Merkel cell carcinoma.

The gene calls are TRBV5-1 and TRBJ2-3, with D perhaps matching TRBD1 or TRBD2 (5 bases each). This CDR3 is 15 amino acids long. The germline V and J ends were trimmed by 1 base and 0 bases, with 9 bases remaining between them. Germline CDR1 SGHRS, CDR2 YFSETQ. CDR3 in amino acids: CASSLWDGSTDTQYF. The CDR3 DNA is TGCGCCAGCAGCTTGTGGGACGGGAGCACAGATACGCAGTATTTT.

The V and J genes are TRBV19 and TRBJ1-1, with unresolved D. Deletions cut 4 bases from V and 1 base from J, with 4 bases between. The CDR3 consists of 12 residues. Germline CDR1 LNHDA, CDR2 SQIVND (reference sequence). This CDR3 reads CASSTRNTEAFF. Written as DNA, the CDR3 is TGTGCCAGTAGTACGAGGAACACTGAAGCTTTCTTT.

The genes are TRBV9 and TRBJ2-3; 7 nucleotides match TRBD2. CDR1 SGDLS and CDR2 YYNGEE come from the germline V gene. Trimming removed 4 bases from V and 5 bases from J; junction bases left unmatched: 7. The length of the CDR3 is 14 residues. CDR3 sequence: CASSSTGGLDTQYF. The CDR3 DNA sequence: TGTGCCAGCAGCTCAACGGGAGGACTAGATACGCAGTATTTT.

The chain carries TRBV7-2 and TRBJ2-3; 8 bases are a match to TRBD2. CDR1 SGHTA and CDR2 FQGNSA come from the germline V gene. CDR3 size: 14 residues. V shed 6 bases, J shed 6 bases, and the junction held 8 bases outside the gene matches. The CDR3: CASRPQRESDTQYF. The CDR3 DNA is TGTGCCAGCAGACCCCAGCGGGAGTCCGATACGCAGTATTTT.

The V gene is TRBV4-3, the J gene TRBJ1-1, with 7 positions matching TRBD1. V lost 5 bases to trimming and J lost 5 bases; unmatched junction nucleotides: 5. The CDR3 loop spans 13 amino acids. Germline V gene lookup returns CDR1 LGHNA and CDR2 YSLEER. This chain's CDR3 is CASSKTGRTEAFF. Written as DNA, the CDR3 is TGCGCCAGCAGCAAGACAGGGAGGACTGAAGCTTTCTTT.

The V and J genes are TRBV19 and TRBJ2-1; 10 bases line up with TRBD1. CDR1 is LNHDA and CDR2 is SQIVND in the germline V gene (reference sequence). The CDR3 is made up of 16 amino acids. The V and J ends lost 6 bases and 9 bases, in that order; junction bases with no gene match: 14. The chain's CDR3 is CASRHPGQGTVGEQFF. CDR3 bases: TGTGCCAGTAGGCATCCGGGACAGGGGACTGTCGGTGAGCAGTTCTTC.

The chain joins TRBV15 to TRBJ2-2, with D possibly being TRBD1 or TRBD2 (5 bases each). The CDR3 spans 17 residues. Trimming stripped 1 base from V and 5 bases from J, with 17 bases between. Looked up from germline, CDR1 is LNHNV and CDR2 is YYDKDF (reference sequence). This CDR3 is CATSRVRRMGETGELFF. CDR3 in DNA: TGTGCCACCAGCAGAGTCAGGAGGATGGGGGAAACCGGGGAGCTGTTTTTT.

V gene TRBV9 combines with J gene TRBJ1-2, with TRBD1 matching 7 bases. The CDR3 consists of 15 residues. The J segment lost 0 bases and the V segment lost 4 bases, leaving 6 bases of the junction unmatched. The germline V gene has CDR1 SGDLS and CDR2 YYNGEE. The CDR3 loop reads CASSIQGGPNYGYTF. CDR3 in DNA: TGTGCCAGCAGCATCCAGGGGGGGCCTAACTATGGCTACACCTTC. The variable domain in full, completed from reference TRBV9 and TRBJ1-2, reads DSGVTQTPKHLITATGQRVTLRCSPRSGDLSVYWYQQSLDQGLQFLIQYYNGEERAKGNILERFSAQQFPDLHSELNLSSLELGDSALYFCASSIQGGPNYGYTFGSGTRLTVV.

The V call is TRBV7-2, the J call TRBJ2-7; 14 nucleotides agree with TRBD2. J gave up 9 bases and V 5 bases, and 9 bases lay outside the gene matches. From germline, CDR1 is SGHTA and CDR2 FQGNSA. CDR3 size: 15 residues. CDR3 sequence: CASSVGTSGRGGQYF. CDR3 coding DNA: TGTGCCAGCAGCGTCGGGACTAGCGGGAGAGGGGGGCAGTACTTC.

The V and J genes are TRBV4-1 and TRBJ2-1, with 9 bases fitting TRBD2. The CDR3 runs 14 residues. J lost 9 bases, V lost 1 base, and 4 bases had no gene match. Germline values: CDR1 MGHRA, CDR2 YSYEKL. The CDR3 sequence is CASSQGAGGAEQFF. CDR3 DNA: TGCGCCAGCAGCCAAGGTGCGGGAGGGGCTGAGCAGTTCTTC.

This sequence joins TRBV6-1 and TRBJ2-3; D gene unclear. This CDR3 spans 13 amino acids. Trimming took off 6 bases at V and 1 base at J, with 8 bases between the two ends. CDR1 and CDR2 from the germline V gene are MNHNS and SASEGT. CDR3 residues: CASRGPGTDTQYF. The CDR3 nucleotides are TGTGCCAGCAGGGGCCCCGGCACAGATACGCAGTATTTT.

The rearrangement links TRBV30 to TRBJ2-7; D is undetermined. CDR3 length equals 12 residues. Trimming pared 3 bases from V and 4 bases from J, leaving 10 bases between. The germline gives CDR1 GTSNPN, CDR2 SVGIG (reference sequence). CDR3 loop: CAWRSGRYEQYF. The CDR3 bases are TGTGCCTGGAGGAGTGGTAGGTACGAGCAGTACTTC.

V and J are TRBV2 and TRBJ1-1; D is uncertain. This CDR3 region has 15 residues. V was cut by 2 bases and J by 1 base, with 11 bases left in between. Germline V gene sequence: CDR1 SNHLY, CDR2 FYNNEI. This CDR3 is CASSEYGLRNTEAFF. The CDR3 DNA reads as TGTGCCAGCAGTGAATATGGACTTCGGAACACTGAAGCTTTCTTT. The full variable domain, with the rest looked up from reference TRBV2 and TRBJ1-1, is EPEVTQTPSHQVTQMGQEVILRCVPISNHLYFYWYRQILGQKVEFLVSFYNNEISEKSEIFDDQFSVERPDGSNFTLKIRSTKLEDSAMYFCASSEYGLRNTEAFFGQGTRLTVV.

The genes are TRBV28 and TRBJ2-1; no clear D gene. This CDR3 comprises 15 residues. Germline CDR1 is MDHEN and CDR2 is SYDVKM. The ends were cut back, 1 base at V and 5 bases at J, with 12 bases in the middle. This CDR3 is CASSLYWTGHNEQFF. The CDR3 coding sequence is TGTGCCAGCAGTTTATATTGGACCGGACACAATGAGCAGTTCTTC.

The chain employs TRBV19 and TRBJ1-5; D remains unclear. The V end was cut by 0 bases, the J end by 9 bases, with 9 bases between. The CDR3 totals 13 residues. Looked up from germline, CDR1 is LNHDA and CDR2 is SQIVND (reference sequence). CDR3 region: CASSIDQSPPQHF. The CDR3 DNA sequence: TGTGCCAGTAGTATAGATCAGAGCCCGCCCCAGCATTTT.

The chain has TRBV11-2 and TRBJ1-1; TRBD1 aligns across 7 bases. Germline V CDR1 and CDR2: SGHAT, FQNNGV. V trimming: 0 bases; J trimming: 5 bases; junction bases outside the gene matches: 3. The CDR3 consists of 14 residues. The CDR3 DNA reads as TGTGCCAGCAGCTTAGAGGCAGGGGGTACTGAAGCTTTCTTT. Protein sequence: CASSLEAGGTEAFF.

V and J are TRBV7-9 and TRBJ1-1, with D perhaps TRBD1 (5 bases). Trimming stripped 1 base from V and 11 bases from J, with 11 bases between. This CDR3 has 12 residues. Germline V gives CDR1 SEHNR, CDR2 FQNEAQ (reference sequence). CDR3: CASSLVVGQAFF. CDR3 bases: TGTGCCAGCAGCTTAGTGGTGGGGCAGGCTTTCTTT.

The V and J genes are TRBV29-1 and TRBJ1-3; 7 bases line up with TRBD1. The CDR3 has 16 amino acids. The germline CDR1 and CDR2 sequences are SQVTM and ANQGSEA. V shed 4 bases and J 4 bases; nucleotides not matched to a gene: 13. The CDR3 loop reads CSVGVEGALAGNTIYF. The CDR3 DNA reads TGCAGCGTTGGCGTTGAGGGGGCCCTGGCGGGAAACACCATATATTTT.

In nucleotides, the CDR3 is TGCGCCAGCAAAACAGGACCCGGCAGTGGAGATACGCAGTATTTT. The encoded protein is CASKTGPGSGDTQYF. The V and J genes are TRBV5-1 and TRBJ2-3; weak D call: TRBD1 (5 bases). This CDR3 comprises 15 residues. Germline-derived CDR1 and CDR2 are SGHRS and YFSETQ. V lost 6 bases to trimming and J lost 5 bases, with 19 bases between them.

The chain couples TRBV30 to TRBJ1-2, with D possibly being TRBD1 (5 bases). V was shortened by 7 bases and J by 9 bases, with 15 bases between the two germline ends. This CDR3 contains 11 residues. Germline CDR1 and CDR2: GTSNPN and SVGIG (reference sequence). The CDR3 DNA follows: TGTGCCTCGAGGCGGAGGGGAAGCTACACCTTC. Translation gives CASRRRGSYTF.

Written as DNA, the CDR3 is TGCGCCAGCAGCTTTCGGACAGGGAAGGACGTCCTGACTTTC. Encoded protein: CASSFRTGKDVLTF. The rearrangement links TRBV5-1 to TRBJ2-6; TRBD1 matches 8 bases. Per germline, CDR1 SGHRS and CDR2 YFSETQ. V shed 2 bases, J shed 11 bases, and the junction held 6 bases outside the gene matches. The CDR3 runs 14 residues. Looking up the rest from reference TRBV5-1 and TRBJ2-6 gives the full variable domain: KAGVTQTPRYLIKTRGQQVTLSCSPISGHRSVSWYQQTPGQGLQFLFEYFSETQRNKGNFPGRFSGRQFSNSRSEMNVSTLELGDSALYLCASSFRTGKDVLTFGAGSRLTVL.

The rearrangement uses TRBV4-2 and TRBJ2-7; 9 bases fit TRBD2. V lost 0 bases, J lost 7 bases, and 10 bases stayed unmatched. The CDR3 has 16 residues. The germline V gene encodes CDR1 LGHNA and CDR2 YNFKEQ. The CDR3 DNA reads TGTGCCAGCAGCCAAGAAAGGGCGGGAGGGTTGGGTGAGCAGTACTTC. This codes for CASSQERAGGLGEQYF.

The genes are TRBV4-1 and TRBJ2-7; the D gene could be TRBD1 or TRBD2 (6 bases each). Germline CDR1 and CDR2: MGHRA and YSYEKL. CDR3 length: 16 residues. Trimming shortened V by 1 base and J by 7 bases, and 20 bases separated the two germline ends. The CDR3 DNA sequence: TGCGCCAGCAGCCAAGGGGGAGGACAGAGAGCTAAAGAGCAGTACTTC. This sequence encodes CASSQGGGQRAKEQYF.

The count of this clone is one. The CDR3 is CASSFGSSAETQYF. Here the CDR3 DNA reads TGTGCCAGCAGCTTTGGTTCGTCGGCGGAGACCCAGTACTTC. The chain employs TRBV7-9 and TRBJ2-5; D gene unclear. Deletions cut 3 bases from V and 5 bases from J, with 13 bases between. The CDR3 extends over 14 amino acids. The germline gives CDR1 SEHNR, CDR2 FQNEAQ (reference sequence).

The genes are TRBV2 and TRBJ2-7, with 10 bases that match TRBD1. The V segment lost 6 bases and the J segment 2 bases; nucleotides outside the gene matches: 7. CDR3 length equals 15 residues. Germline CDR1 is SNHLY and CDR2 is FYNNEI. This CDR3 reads CASRGGTGVAYEQYF. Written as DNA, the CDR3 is TGTGCCAGCAGGGGGGGGACAGGGGTCGCCTACGAGCAGTACTTC.